This T cell receptor beta chain was recorded in a study of CD4 T cells in relation to SARS-CoV-2 and coronaviruses. The assay was immunoSEQ multiplex PCR, and TCRdb's table has in-frame clones only and misses some. The table records 40,000 to 50,000 clones, 84% of them present only once. Between the trimmed V and J ends, which lost 6 bases and 3 bases, there was a span of 12 bases. The CDR3 has 13 amino acids. CDR1 MDHEN and CDR2 SYDVKM come from the germline V gene. This clone was seen a single time. No antigen is known for it. Notes on the study in general: Crossreactive clones expanded significantly less to SARS-CoV-2 than monoreactive clones.

This chain joins TRBV28 and TRBJ2-7, with D tentatively TRBD1 or TRBD2 (5 bases each). Sequenced material: naive CD4+ T cells from PBMCs, cultured in vitro. As to subset: naive CD4+ T cells isolated by negative enrichment. This receptor was taken from an adult with COVID-19. The CDR3 spells CASRPPGRYEQYF. The CDR3 nucleotides read TGTGCCAGCAGGCCACCGGGACGCTACGAGCAGTACTTC.